This T cell receptor beta chain was recovered during a study of metastatic and nonmetastatic thyroid tumors. Germline assignment: CDR1 SNHLY and CDR2 FYNNEI. This CDR3 has 14 amino acids. Of note for this clone: This could be a read error, since a much larger clone is one nucleotide away.

Patients had received no treatment of any kind before thyroid surgery. Original handling: The authors used CDR3 differences across clinicopathological groups to build a distant-metastasis classifier for papillary thyroid cancer. TCRdb re-called clones via MiXCR from the PCR reads. The V and J calls were determined by TCRdb, not by the authors. The table shows roughly 59,000 clones, with 16% occurring only once. The chain has TRBV2 and TRBJ2-3, with D possibly matching TRBD2 (6 bases). Sequenced material: blood. This receptor was obtained from a male donor with papillary thyroid cancer or a benign thyroid nodule (not recorded which). Some clones in this sample may be carry-over from other donors' samples. CDR3 sequence (DNA): TGTGCCAGCAGTGGGAGGCGGGGCGGGGATACGCATTATTTT. Translating gives CASSGRRGGDTHYF.